This T cell receptor (beta chain) was retrieved from a study of cytomegalovirus exposure and HLA in healthy donors (TCRdb year 2017). Regarding the complete study: A later analysis indicated that the 95 to 150 validation repertoires were generated on the platform also employed for the 600 to 750 repertoires of the first cohort. The aim of the study was to test whether cataloging public T cell receptors could identify signatures of past pathogen exposure. In addition to the first cohort of 650 to 750 subjects, a separate validation cohort of 120 different subjects was used. The study combined high-throughput TCR immunosequencing, statistical association of individual TCRs with disease status, and machine learning to predict cytomegalovirus infection status. The study at large found these results: In the study, 164 TCR beta chains were listed as associated with cytomegalovirus. Cytomegalovirus status was reported to be diagnosed by the classifier with high specificity and sensitivity in both the original and validation cohorts. Of the cluster scores, about 94% were above 0 in a later analysis, which found that TCRs clustered in the first cohort also tended to co-occur in the 110 or so validation repertoires. It was suggested by the authors that the approach could potentially be generalized to other disease states and immunological phenotypes. A later analysis had no HLA typing for the validation cohort, so co-occurrence there was scored across all 120 repertoires. In vitro tests confirmed that a few of the cytomegalovirus-associated TCR beta chains recognize cytomegalovirus antigens. Most TCR sequences were observed very rarely across donors, whereas some public TCRs were present in many individuals.

Separate from the approximately 670-subject first cohort, the validation cohort of about 120 subjects was the group to which the donors belonged. A note on this clone: The antigen it recognizes is unknown. Base qualities are not provided; no much larger clone lies one nucleotide away.

The library was prepared using the immunoSEQ multiplex PCR assay. Per the authors' processing: A statistical classification framework was built for diagnosing cytomegalovirus status from the catalog of TCR beta chain sequences. The table comes from immuneACCESS by way of TCRdb, which keeps in-frame sequences with V and J called. Part of the clones is missing from these tables; in studies checked, under half for an unresolved V gene and the rest for unknown reasons. That table supplies the V and J calls and clone size; D and trimming were determined from the DNA. For this sample the table gives more than 300,000 clones, of which more than 80% were detected only once. 0.7% to 0.85% of the sample rests with the top ten. Sequencing input: PBMCs. The receptor was isolated from a woman younger than 35 in good health and CMV-seronegative.

This receptor carries the CDR3 CASSPGLSYTDTQYF. The nucleotide sequence reads TGTGCCAGCAGCCCGGGACTTTCTTACACAGATACGCAGTATTTT. The V gene is TRBV7-2 and the J gene is TRBJ2-3; a weak D assignment points to TRBD2 (6 bases agree). CDR1 and CDR2, looked up from the germline V gene, are SGHTA and FQGNSA. Counted from cysteine to phenylalanine, this CDR3 has 15 amino acids. Only CDR3 DNA is held: 45 bases, read in frame from base 1. The trim is 5 bases for V and 2 bases for J, with a gap of 14 bases between the germline ends. The entire variable domain, with the stretches around the CDR3 drawn from the reference TRBV7-2 and TRBJ2-3 proteins, is GAGVSQSPSNKVTEKGKDVELRCDPISGHTALYWYRQSLGQGLEFLIYFQGNSAPDKSGLPSDRFSAERTGGSVSTLTIQRTQQEDSAVYLCASSPGLSYTDTQYFGPGTRLTVL.